This T cell receptor beta chain was recovered during a study of T-cell memory formation after mild COVID-19. V gave up 5 bases and J gave up 6 bases, with 16 bases separating them. Germline CDR1 MNHEY, CDR2 SVGEGT. This CDR3 spans 15 amino acids. TCRdb reprocessed the 5' RACE reads via MiXCR and lists one record per CDR3 protein. Of around 200,000 distinct CDR3 sequences listed, roughly 20% were seen once; the top ten hold 3.9%. This clonotype was detected only a few times. The rearrangement uses TRBV6-2 or TRBV6-3 and TRBJ1-4; D is unclear. The specimen was PBMCs or a T cell subset sorted from them (not recorded which). This TCR was sampled from a man between 18 and 35 years old who had mild COVID-19 (a few samples of this study predate the infection). Cell type and time point are not known. The CDR3 DNA is TGTGCCAGCAGTCCCTACAACCGGCGAGATGAAAAACTGTTTTTT. This codes for CASSPYNRRDEKLFF.